The clone carrying this T cell receptor (beta chain) has a count of ten or more. Its antigen is currently unknown. The germline V and J ends were trimmed by 7 bases and 8 bases, with 16 bases remaining between them. CDR3 length equals 13 residues. The germline V gene encodes CDR1 MNHEY and CDR2 SVGAGI. These data belong to a study of T-cell memory formation after mild COVID-19. The overall study: TCR clustering was largely donor specific.

TCRdb re-derived calls from the 5' RACE reads in MiXCR, one entry per CDR3 protein. The sample shows hundreds of thousands of distinct CDR3 sequences, 20% to 25% of them seen only once. General study findings and limits: CD4/CD8 balance held among clones contracting day 15 to 85, and later expanders leaned CD4+.

This sequence was found in an adult woman who had mild COVID-19 (a few samples of this study predate the infection). Cell type and time point are not known. The sequenced sample consisted of PBMCs or a T cell subset sorted from them (not recorded which). The V gene is TRBV6-5, the J gene TRBJ2-3, with a tentative D call TRBD1 (5 bases). This chain's CDR3 is CASKRGPIGTQYF. The CDR3 DNA reads TGTGCCAGCAAAAGGGGCCCGATCGGTACGCAGTATTTT.